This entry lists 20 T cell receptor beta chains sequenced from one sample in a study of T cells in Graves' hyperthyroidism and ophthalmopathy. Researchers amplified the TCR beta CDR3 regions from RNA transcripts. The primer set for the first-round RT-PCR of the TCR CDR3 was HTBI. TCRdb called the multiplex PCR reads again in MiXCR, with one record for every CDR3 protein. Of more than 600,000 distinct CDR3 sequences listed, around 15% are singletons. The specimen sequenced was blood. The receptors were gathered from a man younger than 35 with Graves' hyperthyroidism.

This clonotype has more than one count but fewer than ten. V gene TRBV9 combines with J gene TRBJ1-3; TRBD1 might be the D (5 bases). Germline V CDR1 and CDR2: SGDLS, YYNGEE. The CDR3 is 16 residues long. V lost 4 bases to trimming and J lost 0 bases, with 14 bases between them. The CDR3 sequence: CASSPSQASSGNTIYF. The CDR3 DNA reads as TGTGCCAGCAGCCCCTCACAGGCGAGCTCTGGAAACACCATATATTTT.

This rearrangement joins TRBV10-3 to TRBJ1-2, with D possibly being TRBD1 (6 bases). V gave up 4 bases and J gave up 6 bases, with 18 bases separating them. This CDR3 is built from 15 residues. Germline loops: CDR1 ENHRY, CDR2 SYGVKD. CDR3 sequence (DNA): TGTGCCATCAGTGCCCAGGGGCGGACCAGGGATGGCTACACCTTC. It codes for CAISAQGRTRDGYTF.

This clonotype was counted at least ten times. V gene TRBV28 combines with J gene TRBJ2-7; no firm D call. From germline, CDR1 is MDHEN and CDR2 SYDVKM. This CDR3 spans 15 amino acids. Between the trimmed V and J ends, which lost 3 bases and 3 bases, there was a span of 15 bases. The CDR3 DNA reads TGTGCCAGCAGTTTGCCAAGCCCTACGGACTACGAGCAGTACTTC. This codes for CASSLPSPTDYEQYF.

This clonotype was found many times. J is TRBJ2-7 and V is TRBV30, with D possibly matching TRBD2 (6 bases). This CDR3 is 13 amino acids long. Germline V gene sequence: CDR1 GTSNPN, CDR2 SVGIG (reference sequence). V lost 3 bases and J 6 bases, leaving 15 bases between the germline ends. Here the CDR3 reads CAWRRLALGEQYF. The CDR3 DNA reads TGTGCCTGGAGACGTCTAGCGTTAGGCGAGCAGTACTTC. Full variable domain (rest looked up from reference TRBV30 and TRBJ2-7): SQTIHQWPATLVQPVGSPLSLECTVEGTSNPNLYWYRQAAGRGLQLLFYSVGIGQISSEVPQNLSASRPQDRQFILSSKKLLLSDSGFYLCAWRRLALGEQYFGPGTRLTVT.

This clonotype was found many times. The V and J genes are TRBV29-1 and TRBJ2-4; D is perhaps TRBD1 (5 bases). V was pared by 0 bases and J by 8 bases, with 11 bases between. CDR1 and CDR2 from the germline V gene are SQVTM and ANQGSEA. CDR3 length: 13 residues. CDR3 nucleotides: TGCAGCGTTGAAGAAGGGGCCTCTTACATTCAGTACTTC. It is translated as CSVEEGASYIQYF.

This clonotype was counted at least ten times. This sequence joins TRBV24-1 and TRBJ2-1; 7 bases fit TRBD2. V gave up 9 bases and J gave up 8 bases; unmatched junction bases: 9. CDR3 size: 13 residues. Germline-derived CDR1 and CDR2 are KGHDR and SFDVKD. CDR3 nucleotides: TGTGCCACCTCGGCGGTAGGGAGGGATGAGCAGTTCTTC. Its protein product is CATSAVGRDEQFF.

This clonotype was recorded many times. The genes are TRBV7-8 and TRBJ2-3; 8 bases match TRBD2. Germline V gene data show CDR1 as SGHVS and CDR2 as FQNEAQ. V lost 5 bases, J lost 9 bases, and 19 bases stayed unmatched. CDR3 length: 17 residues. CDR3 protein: CASSTPTQAGARGTQYF. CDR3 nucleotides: TGTGCCAGCAGCACCCCTACCCAAGCGGGAGCTCGGGGCACGCAGTATTTT.

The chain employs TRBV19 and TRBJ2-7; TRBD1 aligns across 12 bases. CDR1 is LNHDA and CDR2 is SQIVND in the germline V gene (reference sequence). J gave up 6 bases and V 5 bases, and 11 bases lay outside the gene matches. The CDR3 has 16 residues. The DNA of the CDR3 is TGTGCCAGTAGTCCTACGGGGACAGGGGGCGGTGGCGAGCAGTACTTC. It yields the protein CASSPTGTGGGGEQYF.

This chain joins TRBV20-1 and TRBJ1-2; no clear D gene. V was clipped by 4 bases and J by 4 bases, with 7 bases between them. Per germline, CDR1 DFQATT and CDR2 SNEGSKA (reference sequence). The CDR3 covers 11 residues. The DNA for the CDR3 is TGCAGTGCTACCGTGAGCTATGGCTACACCTTC. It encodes CSATVSYGYTF.

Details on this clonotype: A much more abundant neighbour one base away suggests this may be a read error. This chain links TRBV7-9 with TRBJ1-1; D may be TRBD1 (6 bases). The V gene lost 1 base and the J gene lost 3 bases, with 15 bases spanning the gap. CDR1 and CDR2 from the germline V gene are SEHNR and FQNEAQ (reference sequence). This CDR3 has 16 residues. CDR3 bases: TGTGCCAGCAGCTTAGGCGCGGGGGCCCAGGACACTGAAGCTTTCTTT. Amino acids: CASSLGAGAQDTEAFF. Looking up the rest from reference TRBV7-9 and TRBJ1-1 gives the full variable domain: DTGVSQNPRHKITKRGQNVTFRCDPISEHNRLYWYRQTLGQGPEFLTYFQNEAQLEKSRLLSDRFSAERPKGSFSTLEIQRTEQGDSAMYLCASSLGAGAQDTEAFFGQGTRLTVV.

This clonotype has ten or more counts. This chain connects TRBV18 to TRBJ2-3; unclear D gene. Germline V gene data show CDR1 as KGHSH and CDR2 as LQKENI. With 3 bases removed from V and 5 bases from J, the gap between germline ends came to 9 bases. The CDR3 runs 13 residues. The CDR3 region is CASSPTLRDTQYF. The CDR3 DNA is TGTGCCAGCTCACCCACCCTCAGAGATACGCAGTATTTT.

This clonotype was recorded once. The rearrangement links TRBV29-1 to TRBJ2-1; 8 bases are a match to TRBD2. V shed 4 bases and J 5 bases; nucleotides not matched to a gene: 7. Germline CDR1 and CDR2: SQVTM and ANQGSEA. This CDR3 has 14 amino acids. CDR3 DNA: TGCAGCGTTGCGGGGGGGGACGTAAACAATGAGCAGTTCTTC. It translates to CSVAGGDVNNEQFF.

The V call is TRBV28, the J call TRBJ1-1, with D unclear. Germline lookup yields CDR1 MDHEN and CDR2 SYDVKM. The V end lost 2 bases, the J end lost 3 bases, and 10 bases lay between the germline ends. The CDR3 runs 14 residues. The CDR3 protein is CASSLVAEHTEAFF. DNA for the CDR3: TGTGCCAGCAGTTTAGTCGCCGAGCACACTGAAGCTTTCTTT.

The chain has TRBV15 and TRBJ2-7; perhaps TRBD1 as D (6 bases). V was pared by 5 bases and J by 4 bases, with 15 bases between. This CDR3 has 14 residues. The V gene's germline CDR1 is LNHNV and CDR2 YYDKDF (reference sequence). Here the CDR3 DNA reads TGTGCCACCAGCGGAGGCAGGGGCCCATACGAGCAGTACTTC. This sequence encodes CATSGGRGPYEQYF.

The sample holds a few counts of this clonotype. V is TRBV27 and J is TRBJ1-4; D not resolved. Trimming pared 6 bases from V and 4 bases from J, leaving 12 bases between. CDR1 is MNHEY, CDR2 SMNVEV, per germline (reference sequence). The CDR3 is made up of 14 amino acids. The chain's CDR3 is CASSLYGDNEKLFF. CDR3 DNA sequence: TGTGCCAGCAGCTTGTACGGAGATAATGAAAAACTGTTTTTT. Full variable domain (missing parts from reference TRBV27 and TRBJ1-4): EAQVTQNPRYLITVTGKKLTVTCSQNMNHEYMSWYRQDPGLGLRQIYYSMNVEVTDKGDVPEGYKVSRKEKRNFPLILESPSPNQTSLYFCASSLYGDNEKLFFGSGTQLSVL.

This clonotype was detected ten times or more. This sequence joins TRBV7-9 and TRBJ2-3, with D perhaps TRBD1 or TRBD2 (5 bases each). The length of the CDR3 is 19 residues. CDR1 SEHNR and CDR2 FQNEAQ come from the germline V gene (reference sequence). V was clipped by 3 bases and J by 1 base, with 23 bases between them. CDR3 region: CASSFGWGPILSRTDTQYF. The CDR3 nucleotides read TGTGCCAGCAGCTTCGGGTGGGGACCCATATTGAGCCGCACAGATACGCAGTATTTT.

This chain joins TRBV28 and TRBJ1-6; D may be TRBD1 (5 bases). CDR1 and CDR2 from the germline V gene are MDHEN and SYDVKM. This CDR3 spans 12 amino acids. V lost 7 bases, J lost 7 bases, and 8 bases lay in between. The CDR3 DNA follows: TGTGCCAGCACCCAGGGAAATTCACCCCTCCACTTT. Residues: CASTQGNSPLHF.

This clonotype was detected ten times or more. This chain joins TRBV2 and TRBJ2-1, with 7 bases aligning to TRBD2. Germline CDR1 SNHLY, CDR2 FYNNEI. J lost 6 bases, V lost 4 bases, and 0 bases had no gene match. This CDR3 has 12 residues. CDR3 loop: CASSGLANEQFF. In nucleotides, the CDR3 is TGTGCCAGCAGTGGACTAGCCAATGAGCAGTTCTTC. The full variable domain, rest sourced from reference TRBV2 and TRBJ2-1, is EPEVTQTPSHQVTQMGQEVILRCVPISNHLYFYWYRQILGQKVEFLVSFYNNEISEKSEIFDDQFSVERPDGSNFTLKIRSTKLEDSAMYFCASSGLANEQFFGPGTRLTVL.

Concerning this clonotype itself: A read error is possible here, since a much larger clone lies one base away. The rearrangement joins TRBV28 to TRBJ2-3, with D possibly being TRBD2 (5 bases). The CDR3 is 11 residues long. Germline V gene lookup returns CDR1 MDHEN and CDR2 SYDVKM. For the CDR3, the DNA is TGTGTCAGCAGTTTAAGCGGTACGCAGTATTTT. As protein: CVSSLSGTQYF.

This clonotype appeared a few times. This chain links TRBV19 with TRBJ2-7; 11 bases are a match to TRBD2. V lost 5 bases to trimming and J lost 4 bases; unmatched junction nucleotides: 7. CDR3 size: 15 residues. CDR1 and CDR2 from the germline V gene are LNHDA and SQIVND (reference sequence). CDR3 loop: CASSLLAGEIYEQYF. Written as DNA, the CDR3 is TGTGCCAGTAGTTTACTAGCGGGGGAAATATACGAGCAGTACTTC.